This T cell receptor (beta chain) was sequenced in a study of PD-1 blockade in classical Hodgkin lymphoma. To note about this clone: Its antigen remains unknown.

Regarding the study as a whole: Sources of repertoire differences remain undefined, possibly disease activity or prior therapy. Patients who responded completely had about the same baseline diversity as newly diagnosed patients. As was reported, newly diagnosed patients showed lower baseline TCR diversity than healthy donors did.

Some clones are missing from TCRdb's copy, which holds only in-frame ones; the method was immunoSEQ multiplex PCR. The repertoire holds tens of thousands of clones, with 90% as singletons. CDR3 length equals 14 residues. V gave up 8 bases and J gave up 1 base, with 11 bases separating them. Germline V lookup: CDR1 MNHEY, CDR2 SMNVEV (reference sequence). Stated time point: cycle 4 day 1 (C4D1), after more than 5 weeks of nivolumab. Exposure to brentuximab vedotin varied, and each patient had relapsed following autologous stem cell transplantation. This sequence was found in a human donor with classical Hodgkin lymphoma. This chain connects TRBV27 to TRBJ2-2; TRBD2 might be the D (6 bases). Sample: peripheral blood mononuclear cells (PBMCs), taken before the fourth cycle of nivolumab. The CDR3 DNA sequence: TGTGCCAGCCTGGGACTCCAGAACACCGGGGAGCTGTTTTTT. This gives the protein CASLGLQNTGELFF.